This T cell receptor beta chain was identified in a study of beta chain features in type 1 diabetes. Study information: There was similarity between patients and healthy donors in age, gender and cell yields. Study-level points and caveats: TCRB repertoires of naive, central memory and Treg cells appeared more similar among patients than among healthy donors. People with Type 1 diabetes carried modestly yet significantly shorter TCRB CDR3s in all four CD4+ subsets. For type 1 diabetes patients, VDJ junctions showed fewer insertions and more deletions.

A remark on this clone: Its target is not known.

The isolated RNA, all of it, was reverse transcribed, so expressed TCRB transcripts were what got sequenced. Sequenced by immunoSEQ multiplex PCR; TCRdb stores in-frame clones only, minus some. The table has 600,000 to 700,000 clones, around 12% seen once. Germline V lookup: CDR1 LGHNA, CDR2 YSLEER. The length of the CDR3 is 12 residues. V lost 6 bases and J lost 8; bases outside the gene matches: 4. Donors underwent one heparinised blood draw, 100 to 150 mL on average. The chain joins TRBV4-3 to TRBJ1-2; TRBD1 aligns across 9 bases. The source material was naive CD4+ T cells from blood. The receptor was isolated from a man under 40 with type 1 diabetes. DNA of the CDR3: TGCGCCAGCAGAGGGGACAGGGCAGGCTACACCTTC. This translates into CASRGDRAGYTF.